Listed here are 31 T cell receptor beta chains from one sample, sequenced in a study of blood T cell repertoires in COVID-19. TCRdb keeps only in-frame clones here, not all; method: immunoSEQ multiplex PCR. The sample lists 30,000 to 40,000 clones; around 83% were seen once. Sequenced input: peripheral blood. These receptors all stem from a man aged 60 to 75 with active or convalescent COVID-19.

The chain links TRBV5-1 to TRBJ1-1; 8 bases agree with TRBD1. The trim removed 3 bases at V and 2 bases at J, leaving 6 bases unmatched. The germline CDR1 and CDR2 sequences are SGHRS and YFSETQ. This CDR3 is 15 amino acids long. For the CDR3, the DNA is TGCGCCAGCAGCTCATCAGGGGGCGAAAACACTGAAGCTTTCTTT. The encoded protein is CASSSSGGENTEAFF. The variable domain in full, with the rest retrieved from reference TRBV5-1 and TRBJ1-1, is KAGVTQTPRYLIKTRGQQVTLSCSPISGHRSVSWYQQTPGQGLQFLFEYFSETQRNKGNFPGRFSGRQFSNSRSEMNVSTLELGDSALYLCASSSSGGENTEAFFGQGTRLTVV.

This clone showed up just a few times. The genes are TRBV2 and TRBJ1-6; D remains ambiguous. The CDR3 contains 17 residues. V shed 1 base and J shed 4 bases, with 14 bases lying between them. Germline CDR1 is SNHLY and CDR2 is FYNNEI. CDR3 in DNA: TGTGCCAGCAGTGAAGGGGCAGGTCGATTTTATAATTCACCCCTCCACTTT. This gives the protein CASSEGAGRFYNSPLHF.

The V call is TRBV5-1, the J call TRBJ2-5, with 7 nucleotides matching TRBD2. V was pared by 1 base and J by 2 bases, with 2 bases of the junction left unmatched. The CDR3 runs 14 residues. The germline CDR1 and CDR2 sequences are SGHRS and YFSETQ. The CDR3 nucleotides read TGCGCCAGCAGCTTGTGGGGGGGTCAAGAGACCCAGTACTTC. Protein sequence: CASSLWGGQETQYF.

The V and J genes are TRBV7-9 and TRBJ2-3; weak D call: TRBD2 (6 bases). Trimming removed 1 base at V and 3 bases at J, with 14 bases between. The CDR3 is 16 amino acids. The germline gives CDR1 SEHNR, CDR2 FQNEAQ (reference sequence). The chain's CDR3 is CASSLGLGGRTDTQYF. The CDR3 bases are TGTGCCAGCAGCTTAGGGCTCGGGGGTCGGACAGATACGCAGTATTTT.

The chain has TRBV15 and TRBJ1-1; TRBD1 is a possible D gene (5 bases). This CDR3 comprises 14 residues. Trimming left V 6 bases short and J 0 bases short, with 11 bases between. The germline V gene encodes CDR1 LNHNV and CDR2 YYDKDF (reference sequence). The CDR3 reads CATRFAGMNTEAFF. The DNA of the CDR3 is TGTGCCACCAGATTCGCAGGGATGAACACTGAAGCTTTCTTT.

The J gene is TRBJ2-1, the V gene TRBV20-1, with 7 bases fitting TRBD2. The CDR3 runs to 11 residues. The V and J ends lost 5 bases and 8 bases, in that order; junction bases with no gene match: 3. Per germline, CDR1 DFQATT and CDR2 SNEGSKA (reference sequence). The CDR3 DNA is TGCAGTGCTGCTAGCGGACATGAGCAGTTCTTC. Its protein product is CSAASGHEQFF.

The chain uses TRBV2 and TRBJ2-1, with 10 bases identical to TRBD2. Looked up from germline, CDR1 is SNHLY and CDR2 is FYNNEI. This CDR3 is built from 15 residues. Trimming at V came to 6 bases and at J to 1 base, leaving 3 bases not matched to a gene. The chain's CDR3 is CASRKTSGSYNEQFF. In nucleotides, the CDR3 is TGTGCCAGCAGGAAGACTAGCGGGTCCTACAATGAGCAGTTCTTC.

The CDR3 region is CASSLGGGLAGELFF. The CDR3 DNA sequence: TGTGCCAGCAGCTTGGGAGGGGGCCTGGCCGGGGAGCTGTTTTTT. The chain combines TRBV5-4 with TRBJ2-2, with 7 bases that match TRBD1. The ends lost 0 bases at V and 6 bases at J; junction bases unmatched: 5. Germline CDR1 reads SGHNT; CDR2 reads YYREEE (reference sequence). CDR3 length: 15 amino acids.

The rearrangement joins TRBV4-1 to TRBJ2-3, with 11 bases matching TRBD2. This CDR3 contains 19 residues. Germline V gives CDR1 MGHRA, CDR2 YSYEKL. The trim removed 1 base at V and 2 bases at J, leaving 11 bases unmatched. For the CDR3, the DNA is TGCGCCAGCAGCCAAGTCTTTACTAGCGGGGGACCCAACACAGATACGCAGTATTTT. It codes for CASSQVFTSGGPNTDTQYF.

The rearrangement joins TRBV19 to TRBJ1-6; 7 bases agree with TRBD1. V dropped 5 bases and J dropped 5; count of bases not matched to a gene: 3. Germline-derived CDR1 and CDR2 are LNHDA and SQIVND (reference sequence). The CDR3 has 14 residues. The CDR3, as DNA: TGTGCCAGTAGTCGGACAGGCGATAATTCACCCCTCCACTTT. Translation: CASSRTGDNSPLHF.

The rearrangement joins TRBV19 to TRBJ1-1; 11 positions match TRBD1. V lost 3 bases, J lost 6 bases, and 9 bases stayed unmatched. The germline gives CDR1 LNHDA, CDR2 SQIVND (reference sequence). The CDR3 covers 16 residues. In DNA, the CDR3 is TGTGCCAGTAGTATTATGTTTGGACAGGGGGCCCCTGAAGCTTTCTTT. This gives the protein CASSIMFGQGAPEAFF.

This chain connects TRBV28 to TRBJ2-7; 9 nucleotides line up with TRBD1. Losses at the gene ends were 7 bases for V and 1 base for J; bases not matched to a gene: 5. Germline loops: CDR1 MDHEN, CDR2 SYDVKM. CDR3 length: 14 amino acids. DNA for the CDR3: TGTGCCAGCACCGGGACAGGGCGTTCCTACGAGCAGTACGTC. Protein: CASTGTGRSYEQYV.

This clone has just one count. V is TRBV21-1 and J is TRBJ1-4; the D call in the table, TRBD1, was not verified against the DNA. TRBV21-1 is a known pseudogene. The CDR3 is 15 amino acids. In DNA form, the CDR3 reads TGTGCCAGCAGCAAAGTAGGAGACAGGGATGAAAAACTGTTTTTT. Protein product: CASSKVGDRDEKLFF.

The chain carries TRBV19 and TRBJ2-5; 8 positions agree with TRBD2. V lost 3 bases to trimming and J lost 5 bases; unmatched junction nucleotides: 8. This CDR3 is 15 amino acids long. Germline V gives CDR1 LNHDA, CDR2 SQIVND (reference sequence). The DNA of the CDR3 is TGTGCCAGTAGTATTCGGGGAGCGGGGGAGGAGACCCAGTACTTC. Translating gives CASSIRGAGEETQYF.

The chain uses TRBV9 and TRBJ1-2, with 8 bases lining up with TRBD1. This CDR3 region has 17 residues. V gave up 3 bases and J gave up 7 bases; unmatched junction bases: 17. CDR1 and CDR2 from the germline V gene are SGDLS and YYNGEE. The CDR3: CASSEAPLGQGAGGYTF. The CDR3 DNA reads TGTGCCAGCAGCGAGGCCCCTCTCGGGCAGGGGGCAGGTGGCTACACCTTC.

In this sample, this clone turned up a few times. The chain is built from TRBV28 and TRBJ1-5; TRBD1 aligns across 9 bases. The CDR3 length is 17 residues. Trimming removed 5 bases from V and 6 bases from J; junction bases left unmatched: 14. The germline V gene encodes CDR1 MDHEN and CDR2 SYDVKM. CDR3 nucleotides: TGTGCCAGCAGTCCACGTCCCGGGACAGGGATAACTCAGCCCCAGCATTTT. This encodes CASSPRPGTGITQPQHF.

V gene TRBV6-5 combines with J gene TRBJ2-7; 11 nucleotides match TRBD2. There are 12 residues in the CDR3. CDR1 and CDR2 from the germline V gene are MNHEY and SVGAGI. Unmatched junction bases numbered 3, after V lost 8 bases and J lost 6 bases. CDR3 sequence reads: CASSGLAGEQYV. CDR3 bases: TGTGCCAGCTCCGGACTAGCGGGCGAGCAGTACGTC.

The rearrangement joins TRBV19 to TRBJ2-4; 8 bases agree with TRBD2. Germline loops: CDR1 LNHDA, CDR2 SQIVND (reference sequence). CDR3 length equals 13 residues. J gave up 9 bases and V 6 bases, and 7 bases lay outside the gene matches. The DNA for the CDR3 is TGTGCCAGTAGCCCGGCGGGGGGCGTCATTCAGTACTTC. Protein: CASSPAGGVIQYF.

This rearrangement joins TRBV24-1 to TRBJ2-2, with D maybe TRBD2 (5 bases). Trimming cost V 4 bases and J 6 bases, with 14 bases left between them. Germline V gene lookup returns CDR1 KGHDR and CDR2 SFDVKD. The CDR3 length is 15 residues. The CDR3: CATSDPGMGAGELFF. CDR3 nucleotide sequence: TGTGCCACCAGTGACCCCGGGATGGGCGCCGGGGAGCTGTTTTTT.

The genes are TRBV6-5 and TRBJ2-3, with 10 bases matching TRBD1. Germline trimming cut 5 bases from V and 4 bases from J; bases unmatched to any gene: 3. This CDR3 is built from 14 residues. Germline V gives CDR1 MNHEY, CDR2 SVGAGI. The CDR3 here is CASSPDRGSDTQYF. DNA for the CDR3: TGTGCCAGCAGTCCGGACAGGGGGTCAGATACGCAGTATTTT.

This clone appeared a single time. The CDR3 nucleotides are TGTGCCACCAGTGATGCCGAGAGGGGGCTCCCCGGGGAGCTGTTTTTT. As protein: CATSDAERGLPGELFF. The rearrangement links TRBV24-1 to TRBJ2-2; 7 bases map to TRBD1. V shed 3 bases and J 6 bases; nucleotides not matched to a gene: 9. The length of the CDR3 is 16 residues. Germline assignment: CDR1 KGHDR and CDR2 SFDVKD.

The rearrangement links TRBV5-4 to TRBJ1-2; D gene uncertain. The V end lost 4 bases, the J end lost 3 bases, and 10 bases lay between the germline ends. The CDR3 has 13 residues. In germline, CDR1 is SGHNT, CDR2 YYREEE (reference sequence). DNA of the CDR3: TGTGCCAGCAGCCTCCCGGCGGACTATGGCTACACCTTC. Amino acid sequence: CASSLPADYGYTF.

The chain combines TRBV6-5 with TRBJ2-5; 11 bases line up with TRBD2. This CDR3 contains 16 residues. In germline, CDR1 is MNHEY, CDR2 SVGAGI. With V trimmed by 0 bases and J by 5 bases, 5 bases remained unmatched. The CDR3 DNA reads TGTGCCAGCAGTTACTCTAGCGGGGGGGCTCGGGAGACCCAGTACTTC. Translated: CASSYSSGGARETQYF.

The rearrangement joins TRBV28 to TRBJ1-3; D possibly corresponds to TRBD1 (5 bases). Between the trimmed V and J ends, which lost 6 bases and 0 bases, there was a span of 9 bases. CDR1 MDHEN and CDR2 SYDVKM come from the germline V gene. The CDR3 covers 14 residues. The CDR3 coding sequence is TGTGCCAGCAGAACAGGACACTCTGGAAACACCATATATTTT. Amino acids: CASRTGHSGNTIYF.

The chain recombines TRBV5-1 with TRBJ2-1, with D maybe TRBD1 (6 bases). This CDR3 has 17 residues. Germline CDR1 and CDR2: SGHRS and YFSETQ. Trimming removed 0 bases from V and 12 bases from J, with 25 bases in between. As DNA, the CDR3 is TGCGCCAGCAGCTTGGTCGGTCGGGCAGGGGCCCAAGGTGGGCAGTTCTTC. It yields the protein CASSLVGRAGAQGGQFF. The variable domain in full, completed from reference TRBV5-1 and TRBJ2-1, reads KAGVTQTPRYLIKTRGQQVTLSCSPISGHRSVSWYQQTPGQGLQFLFEYFSETQRNKGNFPGRFSGRQFSNSRSEMNVSTLELGDSALYLCASSLVGRAGAQGGQFFGPGTRLTVL.

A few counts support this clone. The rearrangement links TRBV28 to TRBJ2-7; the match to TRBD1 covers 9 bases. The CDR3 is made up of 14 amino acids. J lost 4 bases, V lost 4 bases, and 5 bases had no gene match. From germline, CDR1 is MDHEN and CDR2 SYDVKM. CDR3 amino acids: CASSSYGTGYEQYV. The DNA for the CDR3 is TGTGCCAGCAGTTCTTACGGGACAGGGTACGAGCAGTACGTC.

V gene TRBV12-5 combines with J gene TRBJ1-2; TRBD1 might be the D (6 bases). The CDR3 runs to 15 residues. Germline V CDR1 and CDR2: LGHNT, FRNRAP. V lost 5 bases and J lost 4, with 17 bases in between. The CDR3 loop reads CASGRGAGSSYGYTF. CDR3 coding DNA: TGTGCTAGTGGTCGGGGGGCAGGGAGTAGCTATGGCTACACCTTC.

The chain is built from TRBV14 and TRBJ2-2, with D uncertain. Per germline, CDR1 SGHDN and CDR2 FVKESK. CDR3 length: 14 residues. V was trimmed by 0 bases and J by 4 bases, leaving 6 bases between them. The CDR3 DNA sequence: TGTGCCAGCAGCCAAGACCGAGGCACCGGGGAGCTGTTTTTT. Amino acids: CASSQDRGTGELFF.

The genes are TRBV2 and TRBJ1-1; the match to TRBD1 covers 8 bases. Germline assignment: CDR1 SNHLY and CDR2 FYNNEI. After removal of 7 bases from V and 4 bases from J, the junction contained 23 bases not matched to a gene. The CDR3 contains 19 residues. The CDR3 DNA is TGTGCCAGCACTAGGGATACAACCACAAAGGACAGGGTTTTCACTGAAGCTTTCTTT. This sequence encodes CASTRDTTTKDRVFTEAFF.

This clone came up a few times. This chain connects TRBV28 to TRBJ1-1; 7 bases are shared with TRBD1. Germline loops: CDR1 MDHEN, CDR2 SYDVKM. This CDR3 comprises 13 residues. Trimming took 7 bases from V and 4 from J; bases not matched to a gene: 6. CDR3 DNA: TGTGCCAGCAACAAAGGGGGCGGCACTGAAGCTTTCTTT. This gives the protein CASNKGGGTEAFF.

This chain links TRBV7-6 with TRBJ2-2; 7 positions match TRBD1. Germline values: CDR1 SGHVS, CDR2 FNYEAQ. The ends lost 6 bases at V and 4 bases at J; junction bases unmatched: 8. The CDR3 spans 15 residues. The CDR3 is CASRDTGAGTGELFF. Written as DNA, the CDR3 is TGTGCCAGCAGGGATACAGGGGCTGGCACCGGGGAGCTGTTTTTT. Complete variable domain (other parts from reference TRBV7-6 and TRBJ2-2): GAGVSQSPRYKVTKRGQDVALRCDPISGHVSLYWYRQALGQGPEFLTYFNYEAQQDKSGLPNDRFSAERPEGSISTLTIQRTEQRDSAMYRCASRDTGAGTGELFFGEGSRLTVL.